This T cell receptor beta chain was observed in a study of T cells in Graves' hyperthyroidism and ophthalmopathy (dated by TCRdb to between 2019 and 2020). Concerning the study at large: To identify distinguishing TCR V-J signatures, a discovery cohort of around 100 patients was used, comprising 43 with Graves' ophthalmopathy and about 59 with stable Graves' hyperthyroidism. Whether ophthalmopathy could be predicted prospectively was tested in an independent validation cohort made up of 18 to 20 hyperthyroidism patients plus 17 patients who later progressed to ophthalmopathy. The 100 discovery patients were randomly split 7:3 into training and test sets. In addition, the study compared T-cell repertoires in thyroid tissue and in blood from a handful of Graves' hyperthyroidism patients. Following sampling, methimazole starting at 30 mg daily was given to hyperthyroidism patients, and high-dose intravenous methylprednisolone was given to ophthalmopathy patients. The paper describes TCR Vbeta CDR3 sequencing of roughly 130 peripheral blood samples, made up of 43 ophthalmopathy patients, 70 to 75 hyperthyroidism patients and 17 progressor patients. Results and caveats for the whole study, not just this receptor: Most expanded thyroid clonotypes (frequency above 0.001) were also detected in blood, suggesting blood repertoires may reflect thyroid immune responses. Ophthalmopathy was separated from stable hyperthyroidism by a 13 V-J signature model, with roughly 88% sensitivity and 81% to 82% specificity obtained in cross-validation and 80%/75% obtained in testing. No statistical method was used to fix the sample size in advance, and group allocation was not hidden from the investigators. During validation, the model predicted progression to ophthalmopathy a median of around 6 months ahead of onset, with around 65% sensitivity and 72.22% specificity.

This clonotype was seen a handful of times. This receptor's antigen is unknown. Qualities for individual bases were not recorded, and no much larger clone is one base off. Graves' hyperthyroidism was defined as stable when no progression to ophthalmopathy occurred over 18 months of follow-up. Hyperthyroidism patients were aged 18 to 65 years and newly diagnosed, with disease duration of less than 2 months. Exclusion was applied to patients with uncontrolled infections, other autoimmune diseases, pregnancy or lactation. Clinical symptoms, serum thyroxine and TRAb, thyroid ultrasound, and orbital computed tomography formed the basis for the diagnoses. Total RNA was extracted with Trizol reagent, and quality was checked on an Agilent 2100 Bioanalyzer. From the cysteine through the phenylalanine, the CDR3 covers 12 amino acids. Only the CDR3 DNA is retained, 36 bases long and in frame from the first base. The trim is 5 bases for V and 6 bases for J, with a gap of 10 bases between the germline ends. From a lookup of the germline V gene (reference sequence), CDR1 and CDR2 are LNHDA and SQIVND.

Amplification of TCR beta CDR3 regions was carried out from RNA transcripts. A first-round RT-PCR of the TCR CDR3 used the HTBI primer set with the Qiagen OneStep RT-PCR kit. Libraries were constructed in a second round of multiplex PCR, after which size selection and purification were performed. Sequencing of the libraries was done on an Illumina HiSeq2000 using paired-end 100 bp reads. The published analysis was carried out like this. SOAPnuke was used to process the raw data, with reads discarded if the reads contained adapters or uncalled bases, had a mean Phred below 15, or lacked an exact constant-primer or identifier match. COPE v1.2.5 was used to merge high-quality paired reads, and clonotypes were defined as unique nucleotide sequences. Clonotypes were aligned to IMGT TRBV, TRBD and TRBJ reference segments using MiTCR v1.1. Only V-J combinations with frequency above 0.0001, covering 99% to 99.2% of repertoires, were analysed. The TCS score was defined as F50 (clonal expansion) divided by E x V (chaos), with BLOSUM62-based TCRdist calculated between CDR3 peptides within each V-J. Welch's t-statistics and random forest reduced several hundred V-J features to some 14, which were used in a naive Bayes classifier (R e1071). The public reads were reprocessed in TCRdb via fastp at Q25 and MiXCR, keeping in-frame beta chains. One record per CDR3 amino acid sequence lists the most common genes and DNA. TCRdb, not the original authors, processed these V and J calls. Counted in this sample were hundreds of thousands of distinct CDR3 sequences; 35% to 55% of them appeared once. Together, the top ten hold about 7.9% of the sample.

Input material: peripheral blood or thyroid tissue (not recorded which). The sequence is built from TRBV19 and TRBJ1-1; confidence is insufficient to name the D gene. The TCR comes from a woman between 18 and 29 years old with Graves' hyperthyroidism. Donor details come from another sample of the same person, matched by shared clones. The CDR3 reads as follows: CASSELDSEAFF. In nucleotide form, the sequence is TGTGCCAGTAGTGAATTGGACTCTGAAGCTTTCTTT.